The clone carrying this TCR beta chain was observed at least ten times. Its antigen is still unknown. The data belong to a study of T cells in Graves' hyperthyroidism and ophthalmopathy. The CDR3 sequence is 13 residues long. V lost 3 bases to trimming and J lost 5 bases, with 11 bases between them. Study results and caveats: Stable hyperthyroidism and ophthalmopathy were separated using 13 V-J signatures.

RNA transcripts were the template for amplifying TCR beta CDR3 regions. Carried out on the TCR CDR3, a first-round RT-PCR used the HTBI primer set. TCRdb reprocessed the multiplex PCR reads with MiXCR, giving one entry per CDR3 protein. The data contain 600,000 to 650,000 distinct CDR3 sequences, roughly 17% of them seen just once; the ten biggest clones take up around 4%. This chain connects TRBV12-3 or TRBV12-4 to TRBJ2-7; unclear D gene. This receptor was taken from a woman aged 25 to 45 with Graves' hyperthyroidism. The sequencing sample was made of blood. For the CDR3, the DNA is TGTGCCAGCAGTTTCTTAGGAGAGGACGAGCAGTACTTC. Protein product: CASSFLGEDEQYF.